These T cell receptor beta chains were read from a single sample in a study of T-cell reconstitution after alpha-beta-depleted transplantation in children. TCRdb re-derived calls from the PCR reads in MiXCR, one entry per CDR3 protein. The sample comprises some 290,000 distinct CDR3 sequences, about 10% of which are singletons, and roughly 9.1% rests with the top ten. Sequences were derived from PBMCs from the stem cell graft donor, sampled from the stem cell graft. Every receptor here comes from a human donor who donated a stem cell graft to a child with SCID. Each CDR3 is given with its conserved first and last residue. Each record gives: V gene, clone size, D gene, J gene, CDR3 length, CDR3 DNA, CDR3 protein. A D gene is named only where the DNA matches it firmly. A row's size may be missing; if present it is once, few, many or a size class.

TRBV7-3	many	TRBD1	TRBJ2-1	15	TGTGCCAGCAGCCCCCAGGACAGGACAACCAATGAGCAGTTCTTC	CASSPQDRTTNEQFF
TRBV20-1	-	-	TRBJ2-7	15	TGCAGTGCTCTTCCAGTCGCAGGGGTTTCCTACGAGCAGTACTTC	CSALPVAGVSYEQYF
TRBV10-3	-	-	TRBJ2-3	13	TGTGCCATCAGTACGGCAGGCACAGATACGCAGTATTTT	CAISTAGTDTQYF
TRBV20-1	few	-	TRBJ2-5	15	TGCAGTGCTAGAGATTGGGGCGGAAACCAAGAGACCCAGTACTTC	CSARDWGGNQETQYF
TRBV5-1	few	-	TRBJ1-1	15	TGCGCCAGCAGCTCCCTCGGCCACATGAACACTGAAGCTTTCTTT	CASSSLGHMNTEAFF
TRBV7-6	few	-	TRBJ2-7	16	TGTGCCAGCAGCTTAGAGCTTGGGACTCGCCAATACGAGCAGTACTTC	CASSLELGTRQYEQYF
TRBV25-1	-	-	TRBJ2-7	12	TGTGCCAGCGTTAATGGGGCCTACGAGCAGTACTTC	CASVNGAYEQYF
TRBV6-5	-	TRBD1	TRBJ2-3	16	TGTGCCAGCAGTTCCGATTCCGGGACAGCCTCTTATACGCAGTATTTT	CASSSDSGTASYTQYF
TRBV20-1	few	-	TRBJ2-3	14	TGCAGTGCTAGAGTTACCGAACGCACAGATACGCAGTATTTT	CSARVTERTDTQYF
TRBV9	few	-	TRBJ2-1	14	TGTGCCAGCAGCGTAGTTTCAGGGTGGCATGAGCAGTTCTTC	CASSVVSGWHEQFF
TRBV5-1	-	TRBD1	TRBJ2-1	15	TGCGCCAGCAGCCCGGGACAGGGAGGTTTAGATGAGCAGTTCTTC	CASSPGQGGLDEQFF
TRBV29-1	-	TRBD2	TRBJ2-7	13	TGCAGCGTTGAACTAGCGGGGGCCTACGAGCAGTACTTC	CSVELAGAYEQYF
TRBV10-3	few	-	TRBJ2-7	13	TGTGCCATTTCGGACAGCGGACTATACGAGCAGTACTTC	CAISDSGLYEQYF
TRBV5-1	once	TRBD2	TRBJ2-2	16	TGCGCCAGCAGTTCTACCGGGACTAGCGGTGTCGGGGAGCTGTTTTTT	CASSSTGTSGVGELFF
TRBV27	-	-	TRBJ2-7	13	TGTGCCAGCAGTTCCCCCCCCCTCTACGAGCAGTACTTC	CASSSPPLYEQYF
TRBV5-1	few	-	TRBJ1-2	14	TGCGCCAGCAGAGCAGGGGAAGGGATAAAAGGCTACACCTTC	CASRAGEGIKGYTF
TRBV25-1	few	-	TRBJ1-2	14	TGTGCCAGCAGTAATTCCGGCAAGTACTATGGCTACACCTTC	CASSNSGKYYGYTF
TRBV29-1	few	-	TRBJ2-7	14	TGCAGCGTTGAAAACACGCATTCCTCCTACGAGCAGTACTTC	CSVENTHSSYEQYF
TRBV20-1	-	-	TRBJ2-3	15	TGCAGTGCTAGTCCGATACCGATTTCCACAGATACGCAGTATTTT	CSASPIPISTDTQYF
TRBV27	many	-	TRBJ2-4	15	TGTGCCAGCGCCACCGTGGGACTAGCCAAAAACATTCAGTACTTC	CASATVGLAKNIQYF
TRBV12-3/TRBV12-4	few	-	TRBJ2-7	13	TGTGCCAGCAGTTTAGTTGACAGCTACGAGCAGTACTTC	CASSLVDSYEQYF
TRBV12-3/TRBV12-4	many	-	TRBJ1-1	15	TGTGCCAGCAGTTTAGCGCCAGCCATGAACACTGAAGCTTTCTTT	CASSLAPAMNTEAFF
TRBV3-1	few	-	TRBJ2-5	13	TGTGCCAGCCTTTTAAGGGGACAAGAGACCCAGTACTTC	CASLLRGQETQYF
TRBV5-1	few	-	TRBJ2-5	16	TGCGCCAGCAGCTCAGGACGCCGGACAGCTCAAGAGACCCAGTACTTC	CASSSGRRTAQETQYF
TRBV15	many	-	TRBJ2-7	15	TGTGCCACCAGCAGAGAGACACAAACCTCCTACGAGCAGTACTTC	CATSRETQTSYEQYF
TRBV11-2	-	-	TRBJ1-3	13	TGTGCCAGCAGAGCGACAGCTGGAAACACCATATATTTT	CASRATAGNTIYF
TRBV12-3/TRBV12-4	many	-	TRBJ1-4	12	TGTGCCAGCAGGGTGGCTAATGAAAAACTGTTTTTT	CASRVANEKLFF
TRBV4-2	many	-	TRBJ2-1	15	TGTGCCAGCAGCTTACAGGCGAGCTTTAACAATGAGCAGTTCTTC	CASSLQASFNNEQFF
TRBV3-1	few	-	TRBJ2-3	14	TGTGCCAGCAGCCAAAGTAGTATCCCAGATACGCAGTATTTT	CASSQSSIPDTQYF
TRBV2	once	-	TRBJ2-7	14	TGTGCCAGCAGTTCGGGGCTAGCTCCCTACGAGCAGTACTTC	CASSSGLAPYEQYF
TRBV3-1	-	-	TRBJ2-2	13	TGTGCCAGCAGCCAAGACTGGGCCGGGGAGCTGTTTTTT	CASSQDWAGELFF
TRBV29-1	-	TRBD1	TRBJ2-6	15	TGCAGCGCCGGACAGGCCTTCTCTGGGGCCAACGTCCTGACTTTC	CSAGQAFSGANVLTF
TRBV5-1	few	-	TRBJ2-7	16	TGCGCCAGCAGCTTGGAGGCGGGGACTGGTTCCTACGAGCAGTACTTC	CASSLEAGTGSYEQYF
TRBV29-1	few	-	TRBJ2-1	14	TGCAGCGTTGCCCCCCCAAGCTCCTACAATGAGCAGTTCTTC	CSVAPPSSYNEQFF
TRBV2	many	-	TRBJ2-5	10	TGTGCCAGCAGTGTTGCGACCCAGTACTTC	CASSVATQYF
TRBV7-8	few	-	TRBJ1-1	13	TGTGCCAGCAGCTCGGTGGGGGGCACTGAAGCTTTCTTT	CASSSVGGTEAFF
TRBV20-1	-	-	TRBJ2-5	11	TGCAGTGTAGGTTCCCAAGAGACCCAGTACTTC	CSVGSQETQYF
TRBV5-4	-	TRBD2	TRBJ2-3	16	TGTGCCAGCAGATTGACTAGCGGGGGAATTGGAGATACGCAGTATTTT	CASRLTSGGIGDTQYF
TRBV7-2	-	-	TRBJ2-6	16	TGTGCCAGTGGGCAGTTCCTCCCTTTGAGGGCCAACGTCCTGACTTTC	CASGQFLPLRANVLTF
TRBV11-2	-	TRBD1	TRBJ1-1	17	TGTGCCAGCAGCACCCGGGACAGGGGGGGTGAGAACACTGAAGCTTTCTTT	CASSTRDRGGENTEAFF
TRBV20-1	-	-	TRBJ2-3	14	TGCAGTGCTAGAGACCCTTCAGGGTCAGATACGCAGTATTTT	CSARDPSGSDTQYF
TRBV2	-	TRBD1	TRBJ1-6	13	TGTGCCACCAAGGGACAGGGTGGTTCACCCCTCCACTTT	CATKGQGGSPLHF
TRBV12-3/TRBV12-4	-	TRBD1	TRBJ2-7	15	TGTGCCAGCAGTTTTCTTAGACAGGGAGCCTACGAGCAGTACTTC	CASSFLRQGAYEQYF
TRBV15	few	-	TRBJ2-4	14	TGTGCCACCAGCAGAGAGAACAGGGAAAACATTCAGTACTTC	CATSRENRENIQYF
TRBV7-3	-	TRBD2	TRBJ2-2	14	TGTGCCAGCAGCCCATCTAGCGGGACCGGGGAGCTGTTTTTT	CASSPSSGTGELFF
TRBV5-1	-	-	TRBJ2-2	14	TGCGCCAGCAGCGCGGGCCCTAGCCCCGGGGAGCTGTTTTTT	CASSAGPSPGELFF
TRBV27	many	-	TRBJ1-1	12	TGTGCCAGCCGTTTCCTGAACACTGAAGCTTTCTTT	CASRFLNTEAFF
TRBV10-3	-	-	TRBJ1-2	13	TGTGCCATCAATGAGGGGGGATTGTCTGGCTACACCTTC	CAINEGGLSGYTF
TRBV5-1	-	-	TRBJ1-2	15	TGCGCCAGCAGCTTGGAACCAGCCTCCTCCTATGGCTACACCTTC	CASSLEPASSYGYTF
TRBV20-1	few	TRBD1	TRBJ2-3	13	TGCAGTGCTAGACAGGGGGAAATAGATACGCAGTTTTTT	CSARQGEIDTQFF
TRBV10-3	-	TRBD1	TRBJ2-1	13	TGTGCCATAAGAAGACAGGGGTGGAATGAGCAGTTCTTC	CAIRRQGWNEQFF
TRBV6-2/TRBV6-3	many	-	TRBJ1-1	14	TGTGCCAGCAGTCCAGAACTCATGAACACTGAAGCTTTCTTT	CASSPELMNTEAFF
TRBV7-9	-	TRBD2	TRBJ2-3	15	TGTGCCAGCAGCTTGCTCAGCGGGGGGGCAGATACGCAGTATTTT	CASSLLSGGADTQYF
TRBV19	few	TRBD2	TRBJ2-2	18	TGTGCCAGTAGACAACTAGCGTTGGGCGTCGTGAACACCGGGGAGCTGTTTTTT	CASRQLALGVVNTGELFF
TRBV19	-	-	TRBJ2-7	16	TGTGCCAGTAGTACCCTGGGACGGTTGCCTTCGTACGAGCAGTACTTC	CASSTLGRLPSYEQYF
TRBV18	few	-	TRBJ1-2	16	TGTGCCAGCTCACGAGGAGTAAAAGAGTACGACTATGGCTACACCTTC	CASSRGVKEYDYGYTF
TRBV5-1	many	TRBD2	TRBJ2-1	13	TGCGCCAGCAGCTTGGGCGGGGGGGATGAGCAGTTCTTC	CASSLGGGDEQFF
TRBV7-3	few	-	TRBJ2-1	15	TGTGCCAGCAGCTTACAGCCAATTCCCTACAATGAGCAGTTCTTC	CASSLQPIPYNEQFF
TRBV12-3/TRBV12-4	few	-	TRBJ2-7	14	TGTGCCAGCACCCTTGGGACGCGCAACTACGAGCAGTACTTC	CASTLGTRNYEQYF